Listed below are T cell receptor beta chains from one sample, sequenced in a study of tumor-infiltrating lymphocytes in primary liver carcinoma. A single record per CDR3 protein comes from TCRdb applying MiXCR to the multiplex PCR reads. The sample yields more than 70,000 distinct CDR3 sequences, around 70% seen once. Material: liver tumor tissue from sampling region 1. Receptor source: a man aged 40-55 years with primary liver carcinoma and hepatitis B virus infection. The CDR3 runs from the conserved cysteine through the conserved F or W. The order of the fields is D gene, CDR3 length, V gene, clone size, J gene, CDR3 DNA, CDR3 protein. D genes are given only for firm matches. Only part of the rows carry a size: once, few, many, or a class if the clone is expanded.

>TRBD2|15|TRBV29-1|many|TRBJ2-5
TGCAGCGTTTGGGCGGCGGGAGTGGGCCAAGAGACCCAGTACTTC
CSVWAAGVGQETQYF
>TRBD2|16|TRBV11-2|NA|TRBJ2-1
TGTGCCAACAGTCAGCTCCGGTCTAGCGGCTACAATGAGCGGTTCTTC
CANSQLRSSGYNERFF
>TRBD1|13|TRBV29-1|NA|TRBJ1-4
TGCAGTGTTGAAGAGGGGGCGGAAGTAAAACTGTTTTTT
CSVEEGAEVKLFF
>TRBD2|15|TRBV10-2|many|TRBJ2-5
TGCGCCAGCAGTGGGACTAGCGGGGATCAAGAGACCCAGTACTTC
CASSGTSGDQETQYF
>NA|16|TRBV5-4|NA|TRBJ2-2
TGTGCCAGCAGCTTATCAAGCGTTCTAGATACCGGGGAGCTGTTTTTT
CASSLSSVLDTGELFF
>NA|11|TRBV11-2|medium-sized|TRBJ2-3
TGTGCCAGCAGCTTCGGGCAGGGGGGGTATTTT
CASSFGQGGYF
>NA|15|TRBV11-2|medium-sized|TRBJ2-2
TGTGCCAGCAGCTTGAGGACAGTAAACACCGGGGAGCTGTTTTTT
CASSLRTVNTGELFF
>NA|15|TRBV10-3|NA|TRBJ2-2
TGTGCCATCAGGGACACCCTAAGGAGGACCGGGGAACTGTTTTTT
CAIRDTLRRTGELFF
>NA|15|TRBV10-1|NA|TRBJ2-1
TGCGCCAGCAGTGAGTTCGGGCAGGGGAACAATGAGCAGTTCTTC
CASSEFGQGNNEQFF
>NA|15|TRBV6-1|NA|TRBJ2-2
TGTGTCAGCAATTCCCACCATCGGGAGTCCGGGGAGCTGTTTTTT
CVSNSHHRESGELFF
>NA|13|TRBV4-2|NA|TRBJ2-7
TGTACCAGCAACCAAGATACCCTCTACGAGCAGTACTTC
CTSNQDTLYEQYF
>NA|14|TRBV10-3|NA|TRBJ1-6
TGTGCCATCAGCCACGACAAGGGAGTATCACCCCCCCACTTT
CAISHDKGVSPPHF
>TRBD1|18|TRBV11-2|NA|TRBJ1-1
TGTGTCAGCAGCTTAGATGGGGACAGAGGGCGCCGGTGCACTGAAGCTTTCTTT
CVSSLDGDRGRRCTEAFF
>TRBD2|16|TRBV12-3/TRBV12-4|NA|TRBJ2-1
TGTGCCAGCAGTCTCCTGACTAGCGGGAGGCCAGATGAGCAGTTCTTC
CASSLLTSGRPDEQFF
>TRBD2|18|TRBV7-9|once|TRBJ2-4
TGTGCCAGCAGTAAATACATACTGGCGGGAGCGGTTGAAAACATTCAGTACTTC
CASSKYILAGAVENIQYF
>NA|14|TRBV4-1|many|TRBJ1-2
TGCGCCAGCAGCCTAACCCAGGGGATTGAGGGCTACACCTTC
CASSLTQGIEGYTF
>NA|15|TRBV7-9|many|TRBJ1-4
TGTGCCAGCAGCCCCGGTGGCACCCCCAATGAAAAACTGTTTTTT
CASSPGGTPNEKLFF
>NA|15|TRBV29-1|NA|TRBJ2-3
TGCAGCGTTGAAAGACAGAATAATCCCACAGATACACAGTATTTT
CSVERQNNPTDTQYF
>NA|13|TRBV6-5|NA|TRBJ1-2
TGTGCCAGCAGTCTTCCGAAGAACTATGGCTACACCTTC
CASSLPKNYGYTF
>TRBD1|15|TRBV28|NA|TRBJ2-4
TGTGCTAGCAGTCAACCCGGGACAGCTAGAAACATTCAGTACTTC
CASSQPGTARNIQYF
>TRBD2|15|TRBV6-6|few|TRBJ2-1
TGTGCCAGCAGTTCTGCGACTAGCGGACGCAATGAGCACTTCTTC
CASSSATSGRNEHFF
>TRBD1|14|TRBV6-1|once|TRBJ1-5
TGTGTCAACAGAGCAGGACAGGGGAATCAGCCCCAGCATTTT
CVNRAGQGNQPQHF
>NA|14|TRBV28|NA|TRBJ1-1
TGTACCAGTCACAGCCGGTGGTTGAACACTGAAGCTTTCTTT
CTSHSRWLNTEAFF